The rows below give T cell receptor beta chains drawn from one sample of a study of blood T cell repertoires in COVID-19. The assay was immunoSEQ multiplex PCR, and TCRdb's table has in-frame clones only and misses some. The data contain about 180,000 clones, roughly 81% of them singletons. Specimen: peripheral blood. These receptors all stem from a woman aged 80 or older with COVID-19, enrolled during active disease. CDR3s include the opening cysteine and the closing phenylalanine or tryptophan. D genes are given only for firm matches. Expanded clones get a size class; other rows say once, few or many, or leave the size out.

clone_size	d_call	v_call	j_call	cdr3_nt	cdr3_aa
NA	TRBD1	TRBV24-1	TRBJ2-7	TGTGCCACCAGTGAACGGGACAGTTACGAGCAGTACTTC	CATSERDSYEQYF
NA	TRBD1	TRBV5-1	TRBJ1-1	TGCGCCAGCAGCTCCGGCGGGACAGGGTTCACTGAAGCTTTCTTT	CASSSGGTGFTEAFF
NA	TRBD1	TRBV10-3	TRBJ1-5	TGTGCCATCAGTGGGGGTCCAGTACAGGGGATTAAGGATCAGCCCCAGCATTTT	CAISGGPVQGIKDQPQHF
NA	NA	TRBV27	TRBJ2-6	TGTGCCAGCAGTTTAGGGAGAAGTGGGGCCAACGTCCTGACTTTC	CASSLGRSGANVLTF
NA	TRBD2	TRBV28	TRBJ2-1	TGTGCCAGCAGTAGGACTAGCGGGGCCTACAATGAGCAGTTCTTC	CASSRTSGAYNEQFF
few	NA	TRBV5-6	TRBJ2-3	TGTGCCAGCAGCTTTTATTCCACAGATACGCAGTATTTT	CASSFYSTDTQYF
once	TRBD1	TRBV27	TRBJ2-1	TGTGCCAGCAGTTTAGGAAAGGGGGCGTACAATGAGCAGTTCTTC	CASSLGKGAYNEQFF
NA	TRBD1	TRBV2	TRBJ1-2	TGTGCCAGCAGTGAAACCCGTGGACAGGGGGGTTTTGGCTACACCTTC	CASSETRGQGGFGYTF
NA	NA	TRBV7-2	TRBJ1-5	TGTGCCAGCAGCTTTAGAGGCAATCAGCCCCAGCATTTT	CASSFRGNQPQHF
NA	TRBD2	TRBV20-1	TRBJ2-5	TGCAGTGCTAGTCCGGGACTAGCGGGAGTTACGGGGGAGACCCAGTACTTC	CSASPGLAGVTGETQYF
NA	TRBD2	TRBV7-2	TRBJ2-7	TGTGCCAGCAGCTTAGTAGCGGGAGGCGAGCAGTACTTC	CASSLVAGGEQYF
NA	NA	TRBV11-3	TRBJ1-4	TGTGCCAGCAGCTTAGACAGGGAAGGCGGCAGCAATGAAAAACTGTTTTTT	CASSLDREGGSNEKLFF
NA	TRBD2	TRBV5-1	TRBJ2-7	TGCGCCACTTCGATGGCGGGGGGGCTGGGCGAGCAGTACTTC	CATSMAGGLGEQYF
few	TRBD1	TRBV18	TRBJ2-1	TGTGCCAGCTCCTCCGATAGGGACAGGGGAAATGAGCAGTTCTTC	CASSSDRDRGNEQFF
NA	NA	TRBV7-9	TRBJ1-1	TGTGCCAGCAGCAGGGCGGCAGGTTACACTGAAGCTTTCTTT	CASSRAAGYTEAFF
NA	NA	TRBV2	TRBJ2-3	TGTGCCAGTAGGACGGGACTTTACACAGATACGCAGTATTTT	CASRTGLYTDTQYF
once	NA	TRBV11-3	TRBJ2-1	TGTGCCAGCAGCTTAGGGGCAGCCGGATACAATGAGCAGTTCTTC	CASSLGAAGYNEQFF
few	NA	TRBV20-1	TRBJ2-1	TGCAGTGCTAGAAAAGACCTAGTAGAGTTCTTC	CSARKDLVEFF